A single T cell receptor (beta chain) is shown here with its context. Its antigen is currently unknown. TCRdb keeps only in-frame clones here, not all; method: immunoSEQ multiplex PCR. The sample has 80,000 to 95,000 clones; roughly nine tenths are singletons. This sample was taken from a study of OX40 agonist ivuxolimab in advanced cancers. Background on the study: Patients received ivuxolimab, an intravenous treatment, every 2 weeks at 0.01 to 10 mg/kg. Patients achieving partial responses numbered three: one hepatocellular carcinoma case and two cutaneous melanoma cases. Study results and limitations: Researchers report that CD8+ T cells had, on average, more expanded clones than CD4+. Normalized T-cell clonal expansion was also low in some nonresponders.

This sequence was found in an adult with an advanced solid tumor such as melanoma, head and neck, liver or kidney cancer. Sequences were derived from CD4+ or CD8+ T cells sorted from blood, sampled in a trial of the OX40 agonist ivuxolimab.

CDR3 in amino acids: CASSPGQGDYGYTF. CDR3 nucleotide sequence: TGTGCCAGCTCGCCGGGACAGGGCGACTATGGCTACACCTTC. The V and J genes are TRBV18 and TRBJ1-2; TRBD1 aligns across 9 bases. Germline V gives CDR1 KGHSH, CDR2 LQKENI. This CDR3 spans 14 amino acids. Losses at the gene ends were 6 bases for V and 3 bases for J; bases not matched to a gene: 5.